One and the same sample provided the 23 T cell receptor beta chains below, sequenced in a study of blood T cells in healthy people across ages. A J-beta primer mix and a sample-barcoded 5' primer were used in a second PCR of roughly 6 to 11 cycles. Each CDR3 protein gets one entry after TCRdb re-called the 5' RACE reads with MiXCR. Of about 1.5 million distinct CDR3 sequences in the sample, 40% to 45% were seen once. Sequences were obtained from blood. The receptors derive from a woman between 18 and 30 years old in good health.

This clonotype showed up just a few times. CDR3 region: CASNQGVPPYEQYF. As DNA, the CDR3 is TGTGCCAGCAATCAAGGGGTCCCCCCCTACGAGCAGTACTTC. This chain joins TRBV12-3 or TRBV12-4 and TRBJ2-7, with D tentatively TRBD1 (5 bases). The CDR3 spans 14 residues. V was clipped by 7 bases and J by 2 bases, with 15 bases between them.

V gene TRBV7-2 combines with J gene TRBJ1-2, with TRBD1 matching 9 bases. Germline loops: CDR1 SGHTA, CDR2 FQGNSA. The junction had 13 bases not matched to a gene; V was cut back by 4 bases and J by 7 bases. The CDR3 runs 16 residues. This CDR3 is CASSSSTRTGAFGYTF. As DNA, the CDR3 is TGTGCCAGCAGCTCTTCCACCAGGACAGGGGCTTTTGGCTACACCTTC.

The gene calls are TRBV27 and TRBJ2-2; D ambiguous. The CDR3 sequence is 13 residues long. The germline CDR1 and CDR2 sequences are MNHEY and SMNVEV (reference sequence). V was trimmed by 5 bases and J by 7 bases, leaving 11 bases between them. The CDR3 DNA reads as TGTGCCAGCAGTGTAGATCTCGGCGGGGAGCTGTTTTTT. This codes for CASSVDLGGELFF.

V is TRBV6-2 or TRBV6-3 and J is TRBJ2-2; maybe TRBD2 (6 bases). The germline V and J ends were trimmed by 11 bases and 3 bases, with 13 bases remaining between them. The CDR3 runs to 13 residues. Germline CDR1 is MNHEY and CDR2 is SVGEGT. CDR3 protein: CAHRTTHTGELFF. In DNA form, the CDR3 reads TGTGCCCACCGGACTACCCACACCGGGGAGCTGTTTTTT.

The chain combines TRBV11-2 with TRBJ1-2; D is unclear. CDR1 is SGHAT, CDR2 FQNNGV, per germline. The CDR3 contains 12 residues. V lost 5 bases to trimming and J lost 7 bases, with 11 bases between them. CDR3 region: CASSLTSSGYTF. The CDR3, as DNA: TGTGCCAGCAGCCTAACCTCCTCTGGCTACACCTTC.

This rearrangement joins TRBV15 to TRBJ2-5; TRBD1 might be the D (6 bases). CDR1 and CDR2 from the germline V gene are LNHNV and YYDKDF (reference sequence). V gave up 3 bases and J gave up 2 bases, with 13 bases separating them. The CDR3 totals 15 residues. The CDR3, as DNA: TGTGCCACCAGCAGCGAAAGGACAGTTCAAGAGACCCAGTACTTC. This sequence encodes CATSSERTVQETQYF.

In its sample, this clonotype was seen a few times. This chain uses TRBV14 with TRBJ2-7; no clear D gene. There are 15 residues in the CDR3. Germline-derived CDR1 and CDR2 are SGHDN and FVKESK. V gave up 0 bases and J gave up 0 bases, with 9 bases separating them. Here the CDR3 DNA reads TGTGCCAGCAGCCAAGACGGATACAGCTCCTACGAGCAGTACTTC. This sequence encodes CASSQDGYSSYEQYF.

This clonotype appeared a few times. The chain uses TRBV20-1 and TRBJ2-5; weak D call: TRBD2 (5 bases). V lost 0 bases and J 5 bases, leaving 13 bases between the germline ends. Per the germline V gene, CDR1 is DFQATT and CDR2 is SNEGSKA (reference sequence). This CDR3 has 14 amino acids. CDR3 sequence reads: CSARDRAGVETQYF. CDR3 bases: TGCAGTGCTAGAGATCGGGCCGGGGTCGAGACCCAGTACTTC.

This clonotype was seen a few times. This chain uses TRBV9 with TRBJ2-3; 10 bases line up with TRBD2. The CDR3 is 16 residues long. Germline trimming cut 3 bases from V and 0 bases from J; bases unmatched to any gene: 4. CDR1 is SGDLS and CDR2 is YYNGEE in the germline V gene. CDR3 DNA: TGTGCCAGCAGCGGCCAAGCGGGGGGGAGCACAGATACGCAGTATTTT. Amino acids: CASSGQAGGSTDTQYF. Filled out from reference TRBV9 and TRBJ2-3, the complete variable domain reads DSGVTQTPKHLITATGQRVTLRCSPRSGDLSVYWYQQSLDQGLQFLIQYYNGEERAKGNILERFSAQQFPDLHSELNLSSLELGDSALYFCASSGQAGGSTDTQYFGPGTRLTVL.

This clonotype was observed once. The chain links TRBV20-1 to TRBJ2-3, with D perhaps TRBD1 (6 bases). Germline assignment: CDR1 DFQATT and CDR2 SNEGSKA (reference sequence). V shed 3 bases and J shed 4 bases, with 11 bases lying between them. The CDR3 contains 13 residues. The CDR3 DNA reads as TGCAGTGCTAGCGGACAGCTGGCAGATACGCAGTATTTT. Translating gives CSASGQLADTQYF.

Concerning this clonotype itself: A read error is possible here, since a much larger clone lies one base away. The gene calls are TRBV6-5 and TRBJ1-5; 9 bases match TRBD1. Looked up from germline, CDR1 is MNHEY and CDR2 is SVGAGI. The CDR3 consists of 15 residues. The CDR3 is CASSYAGTGNQPRHF. For the CDR3, the DNA is TGTGCCAGCAGTTACGCTGGGACAGGGAATCAGCCCCGGCATTTT.

The chain couples TRBV30 to TRBJ2-5, with D maybe TRBD1 (6 bases). The DNA end favors TRBJ2-7, so the J call may be wrong. CDR3 length equals 12 residues. The germline V gene encodes CDR1 GTSNPN and CDR2 SVGIG (reference sequence). The CDR3 sequence: CAWEGVYYEQYF. CDR3 in DNA: TGTGCCTGGGAGGGGGTCTACTACGAGCAGTACTTC.

This clonotype was counted only a few times. The chain is built from TRBV11-2 and TRBJ2-3; D ambiguous. Germline lookup yields CDR1 SGHAT and CDR2 FQNNGV. V lost 0 bases and J lost 1, with 14 bases in between. The CDR3 consists of 17 residues. DNA for the CDR3: TGTGCCAGCAGCTTAGAACCAGTCGAAACGGGCACAGATACGCAGTATTTT. Protein product: CASSLEPVETGTDTQYF.

The chain uses TRBV20-1 and TRBJ2-3, with 10 bases that match TRBD2. The J segment lost 5 bases and the V segment lost 4 bases, leaving 3 bases of the junction unmatched. CDR3 length: 13 residues. The germline gives CDR1 DFQATT, CDR2 SNEGSKA (reference sequence). CDR3 residues: CSAKREGGDTQYF. The CDR3 bases are TGCAGTGCTAAGCGGGAGGGAGGAGATACGCAGTATTTT.

This clonotype showed up just a few times. The chain links TRBV7-9 to TRBJ2-5, with D perhaps matching TRBD1 (5 bases). Trimming pared 5 bases from V and 4 bases from J, leaving 14 bases between. The length of the CDR3 is 14 residues. Germline V CDR1 and CDR2: SEHNR, FQNEAQ (reference sequence). The CDR3 sequence is CASSPVGRSETQYF. In nucleotides, the CDR3 is TGTGCCAGCAGCCCCGTGGGGCGATCAGAGACCCAGTACTTC.

The V gene is TRBV5-1, the J gene TRBJ2-5; TRBD1 might be the D (6 bases). Germline V gene sequence: CDR1 SGHRS, CDR2 YFSETQ. This CDR3 has 15 residues. The V end lost 3 bases, the J end lost 2 bases, and 14 bases lay between the germline ends. As DNA, the CDR3 is TGCGCCAGCAGCTCGATACCCGGGACACAAGAGACCCAGTACTTC. It yields the protein CASSSIPGTQETQYF.

The V and J genes are TRBV6-6 and TRBJ2-7, with TRBD2 matching over 8 bases. CDR1 and CDR2 from the germline V gene are MNHNY and SVGAGI (reference sequence). The length of the CDR3 is 15 residues. After removal of 6 bases from V and 0 bases from J, the junction contained 7 bases not matched to a gene. CDR3 amino acids: CASSPGRVFSYEQYF. In nucleotides, the CDR3 is TGTGCCAGCAGCCCCGGGAGGGTGTTCTCCTACGAGCAGTACTTC.

A few counts support this clonotype. V is TRBV28 and J is TRBJ2-5, with a tentative D call TRBD1 (6 bases). Judging by the DNA end, TRBJ2-7 fits better; the J call may be wrong. Germline loops: CDR1 MDHEN, CDR2 SYDVKM. The CDR3 runs 13 residues. CDR3: CASSWLQGNEQYF. The CDR3 coding sequence is TGTGCCAGCAGTTGGTTACAGGGCAACGAGCAGTACTTC.

This clonotype was counted a few times. The chain has TRBV10-3 and TRBJ2-7, with TRBD1 identical over 9 bases. The CDR3 spans 15 residues. The J segment lost 3 bases and the V segment lost 4 bases, leaving 7 bases of the junction unmatched. Germline CDR1 reads ENHRY; CDR2 reads SYGVKD. This CDR3 is CAISGTGQGSYEQYF. The CDR3 region has the DNA TGTGCCATCAGTGGTACGGGACAGGGCAGCTACGAGCAGTACTTC.

The gene calls are TRBV29-1 and TRBJ1-2, with D unclear. CDR3 length: 12 residues. Germline V gene lookup returns CDR1 SQVTM and CDR2 ANQGSEA. V was clipped by 6 bases and J by 4 bases, with 12 bases between them. CDR3: CSVYAVTYGYTF. The CDR3 DNA is TGCAGCGTCTACGCCGTAACCTATGGCTACACCTTC.

This chain links TRBV20-1 with TRBJ2-1, with a weak D call TRBD2 (6 bases). CDR3 length: 15 amino acids. Per germline, CDR1 DFQATT and CDR2 SNEGSKA (reference sequence). Trimming cost V 6 bases and J 0 bases, with 15 bases left between them. CDR3 nucleotides: TGCAGTGCCCCGACGGCGGGAAGCTCCTACAATGAGCAGTTCTTC. Its protein product is CSAPTAGSSYNEQFF.

CDR3 nucleotides: TGTGCCAGCAGTTACACTTTAGCCCCAGATACGCAGTATTTT. The encoded protein is CASSYTLAPDTQYF. This chain joins TRBV6-5 and TRBJ2-3; unclear D gene. The V and J ends lost 2 bases and 4 bases respectively, with 10 bases between them. Per the germline V gene, CDR1 is MNHEY and CDR2 is SVGAGI. The CDR3 contains 14 residues.

CDR3 residues: CASRGQGPDTQYF. CDR3 nucleotides: TGTGCCAGTCGGGGACAGGGTCCGGATACGCAGTATTTT. This rearrangement joins TRBV19 to TRBJ2-3; TRBD1 aligns across 9 bases. The V gene's germline CDR1 is LNHDA and CDR2 SQIVND (reference sequence). V trimming: 8 bases; J trimming: 6 bases; junction bases outside the gene matches: 6. The CDR3 covers 13 residues.